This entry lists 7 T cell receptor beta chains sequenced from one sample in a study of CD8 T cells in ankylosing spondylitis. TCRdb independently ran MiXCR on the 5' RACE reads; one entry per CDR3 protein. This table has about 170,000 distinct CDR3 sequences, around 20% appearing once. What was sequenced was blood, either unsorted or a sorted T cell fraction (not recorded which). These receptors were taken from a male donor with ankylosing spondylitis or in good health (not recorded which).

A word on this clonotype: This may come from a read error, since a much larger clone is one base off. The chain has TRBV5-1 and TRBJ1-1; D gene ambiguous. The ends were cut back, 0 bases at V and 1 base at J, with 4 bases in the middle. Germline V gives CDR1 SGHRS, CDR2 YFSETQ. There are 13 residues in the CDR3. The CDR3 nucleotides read TGCGCCAGCAGCTTGGCTTGGAACACTGAAGCTTTCTTT. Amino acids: CASSLAWNTEAFF. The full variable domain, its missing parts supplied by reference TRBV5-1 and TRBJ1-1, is KAGVTQTPRYLIKTRGQQVTLSCSPISGHRSVSWYQQTPGQGLQFLFEYFSETQRNKGNFPGRFSGRQFSNSRSEMNVSTLELGDSALYLCASSLAWNTEAFFGQGTRLTVV.

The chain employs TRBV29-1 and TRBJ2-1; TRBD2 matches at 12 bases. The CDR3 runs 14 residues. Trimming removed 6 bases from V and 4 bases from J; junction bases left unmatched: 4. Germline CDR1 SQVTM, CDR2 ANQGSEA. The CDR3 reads CSVGLAGIYNEQFF. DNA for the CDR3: TGCAGCGTGGGACTAGCGGGTATTTACAATGAGCAGTTCTTC.

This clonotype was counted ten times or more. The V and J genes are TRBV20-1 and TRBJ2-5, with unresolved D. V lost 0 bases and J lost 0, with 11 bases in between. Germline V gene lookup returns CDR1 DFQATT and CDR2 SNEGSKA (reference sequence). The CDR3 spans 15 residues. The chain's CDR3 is CSARDQSRYQETQYF. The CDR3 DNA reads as TGCAGTGCTAGAGATCAGAGCAGGTACCAAGAGACCCAGTACTTC.

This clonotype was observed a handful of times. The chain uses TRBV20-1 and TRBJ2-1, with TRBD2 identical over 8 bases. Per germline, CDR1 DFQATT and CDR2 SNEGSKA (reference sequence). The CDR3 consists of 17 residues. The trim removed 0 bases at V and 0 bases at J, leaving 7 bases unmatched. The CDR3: CSARDEVRGASYNEQFF. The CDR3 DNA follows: TGCAGTGCTAGAGATGAGGTGCGGGGGGCCTCCTACAATGAGCAGTTCTTC.

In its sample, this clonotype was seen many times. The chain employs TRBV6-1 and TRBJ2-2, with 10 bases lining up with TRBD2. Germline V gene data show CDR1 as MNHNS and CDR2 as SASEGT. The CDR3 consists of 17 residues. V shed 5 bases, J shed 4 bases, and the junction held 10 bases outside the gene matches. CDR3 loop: CASSRLASGGLTGELFF. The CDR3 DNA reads TGTGCCAGCAGTAGATTAGCTAGCGGGGGACTCACCGGGGAGCTGTTTTTT.

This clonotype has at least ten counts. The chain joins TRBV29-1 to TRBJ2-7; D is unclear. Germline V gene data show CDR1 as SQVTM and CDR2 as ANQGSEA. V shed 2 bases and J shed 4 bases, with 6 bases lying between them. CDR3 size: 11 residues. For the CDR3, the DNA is TGCAGCGTTGAAAGTACGTACGAGCAGTACTTC. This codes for CSVESTYEQYF.

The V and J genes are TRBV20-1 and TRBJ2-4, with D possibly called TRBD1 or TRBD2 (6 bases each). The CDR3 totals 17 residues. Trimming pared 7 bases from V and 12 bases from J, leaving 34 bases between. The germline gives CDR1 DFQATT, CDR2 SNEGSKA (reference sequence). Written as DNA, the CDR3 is TGCAGTGTCTGGAGACAGGCTTCGGGACTTTTAAACATTGATCAGTACTTC. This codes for CSVWRQASGLLNIDQYF.